The 32 T cell receptor beta chains presented below share a single source sample, sequenced in a study of response to subunit inactivated influenza vaccine. MiXCR, applied by TCRdb to the RT-PCR reads, yields one record per CDR3 protein. The sample yields 450,000 to 700,000 distinct CDR3 sequences, approximately 15% seen once. The sequencing used PBMCs from blood, collected 11 to 12 days after vaccination. The receptors derive from a man over 45 who received an inactivated influenza vaccine.

This clonotype appeared a few times. The J gene is TRBJ2-1, the V gene TRBV4-1; the D call may be TRBD1 or TRBD2 (5 bases each). V lost 3 bases, J lost 1 base, and 7 bases lay in between. This CDR3 has 14 residues. Germline V CDR1 and CDR2: MGHRA, YSYEKL. CDR3 coding DNA: TGCGCCAGCAGCCAGGGGGTATCCTACAATGAGCAGTTCTTC. Its protein is CASSQGVSYNEQFF.

The genes are TRBV5-1 and TRBJ2-1; TRBD2 matches at 10 bases. Trimming took 1 base from V and 6 from J; bases not matched to a gene: 4. CDR1 is SGHRS and CDR2 is YFSETQ in the germline V gene. The length of the CDR3 is 15 residues. CDR3 DNA sequence: TGCGCCAGCAGCTTGTCACTAGCGGGAAGCAATGAGCAGTTCTTC. It yields the protein CASSLSLAGSNEQFF.

This clonotype was seen at least ten times. V and J are TRBV7-2 and TRBJ2-3; D is unclear. The CDR3 is 14 residues long. From germline, CDR1 is SGHTA and CDR2 FQGNSA. V dropped 3 bases and J dropped 6 bases, with 13 bases sitting between them. The CDR3 protein is CASSLSTKKDTQYF. As DNA, the CDR3 is TGTGCCAGCAGCTTGTCCACGAAAAAGGATACGCAGTATTTT.

This clonotype was observed a handful of times. The chain carries TRBV6-5 and TRBJ1-1; D perhaps matches TRBD1 (5 bases). CDR3 size: 15 residues. Trimming removed 0 bases at V and 3 bases at J, with 11 bases between. Germline loops: CDR1 MNHEY, CDR2 SVGAGI. The CDR3 sequence is CASSYSGGLYTEAFF. The CDR3 region has the DNA TGTGCCAGCAGTTACTCCGGGGGATTGTACACTGAAGCTTTCTTT.

This chain uses TRBV28 with TRBJ1-2; D call uncertain. The CDR3 extends over 13 amino acids. CDR1 is MDHEN, CDR2 SYDVKM, per germline. Trimming pared 2 bases from V and 6 bases from J, leaving 10 bases between. The CDR3 nucleotides read TGTGCCAGCAGTTTAGTAGGGCGGGATGGCTACACCTTC. Translated: CASSLVGRDGYTF.

This clonotype showed up just a few times. The chain links TRBV20-1 to TRBJ2-1; tentatively, D is TRBD2 (5 bases). CDR1 DFQATT and CDR2 SNEGSKA come from the germline V gene (reference sequence). The CDR3 sequence is 13 residues long. V was trimmed by 3 bases and J by 3 bases, leaving 9 bases between them. CDR3 in DNA: TGCAGTGCTAGTTCGGGGTACTACAATGAGCAGTTCTTC. This encodes CSASSGYYNEQFF.

V is TRBV5-6 and J is TRBJ2-7, with D possibly matching TRBD2 (6 bases). Germline V gives CDR1 SGHDT, CDR2 YYEEEE. The CDR3 has 16 amino acids. V lost 3 bases, J lost 2 bases, and 18 bases lay in between. The CDR3 nucleotides read TGTGCCAGCAGCTGGCCCGCGGGGACTCGACCCTACGAGCAGTACTTC. This sequence encodes CASSWPAGTRPYEQYF. Variable domain in full (rest from reference TRBV5-6 and TRBJ2-7): DAGVTQSPTHLIKTRGQQVTLRCSPKSGHDTVSWYQQALGQGPQFIFQYYEEEERQRGNFPDRFSGHQFPNYSSELNVNALLLGDSALYLCASSWPAGTRPYEQYFGPGTRLTVT.

V and J are TRBV12-3 or TRBV12-4 and TRBJ1-2, with 10 bases aligning to TRBD1. The CDR3 is 15 residues long. J was trimmed by 6 bases and V by 2 bases; bases with no gene match: 6. As DNA, the CDR3 is TGTGCCAGCAGTTTAAGGACAGGGGGATCGAATGGCTACACCTTC. It codes for CASSLRTGGSNGYTF.

The rearrangement uses TRBV5-1 and TRBJ2-2; TRBD2 might be the D (6 bases). Trimming removed 7 bases at V and 8 bases at J, with 24 bases between. CDR3 length equals 16 residues. CDR1 SGHRS and CDR2 YFSETQ come from the germline V gene. CDR3 nucleotide sequence: TGCGCCAGCTCCTCAGAGATGCGGGACCTTACAGGGGAGCTGTTTTTT. Translation: CASSSEMRDLTGELFF.

This clonotype was counted many times. The chain couples TRBV18 to TRBJ2-1; unclear D gene. The CDR3 is 12 amino acids. V was trimmed by 2 bases and J by 6 bases, leaving 5 bases between them. Germline V CDR1 and CDR2: KGHSH, LQKENI. The CDR3 here is CASSPAFNEQFF. The CDR3 region has the DNA TGTGCCAGCTCACCAGCCTTCAATGAGCAGTTCTTC.

In DNA form, the CDR3 reads TGTGCCAGCAGCTTAGTCGATACTTCCTACGAGCAGTACTTC. It encodes CASSLVDTSYEQYF. The chain combines TRBV11-2 with TRBJ2-7; unclear D gene. V lost 1 base to trimming and J lost 1 base, with 8 bases between them. Germline CDR1 and CDR2: SGHAT and FQNNGV. CDR3 length equals 14 residues. Based on the CDR3 plus reference TRBV11-2 and TRBJ2-7, the full variable domain is EAGVAQSPRYKIIEKRQSVAFWCNPISGHATLYWYQQILGQGPKLLIQFQNNGVVDDSQLPKDRFSAERLKGVDSTLKIQPAKLEDSAVYLCASSLVDTSYEQYFGPGTRLTVT.

The rearrangement links TRBV15 to TRBJ2-1; no firm D call. CDR3 length: 15 amino acids. CDR1 and CDR2 from the germline V gene are LNHNV and YYDKDF (reference sequence). Trimming took 0 bases from V and 4 from J, leaving 10 bases between them. CDR3 in amino acids: CATSRDRGRYNEQFF. Here the CDR3 DNA reads TGTGCCACCAGCAGAGATAGAGGCAGATACAATGAGCAGTTCTTC.

CDR3 in amino acids: CASSELPTGGATDTQYF. The DNA for the CDR3 is TGCGCCAGCAGTGAGCTCCCGACAGGGGGGGCCACAGATACGCAGTATTTT. The V gene is TRBV10-1, the J gene TRBJ2-3, with TRBD1 identical over 9 bases. The CDR3 loop spans 17 amino acids. Germline assignment: CDR1 WNHNN and CDR2 SYGVQD (reference sequence). V was clipped by 2 bases and J by 2 bases; unmatched bases: 8.

In DNA form, the CDR3 reads TGCGCCAGCAGTCAAGCGGGACCAGACACAGATACGCAGTATTTT. It translates to CASSQAGPDTDTQYF. The chain links TRBV5-1 to TRBJ2-3; 7 bases fit TRBD2. The germline CDR1 and CDR2 sequences are SGHRS and YFSETQ. V gave up 5 bases and J gave up 2 bases; unmatched junction bases: 8. The CDR3 has 15 amino acids.

Only a few counts were recorded for this clonotype. The chain couples TRBV29-1 to TRBJ1-4; perhaps TRBD1 as D (6 bases). CDR3 length: 14 residues. CDR1 is SQVTM and CDR2 is ANQGSEA in the germline V gene. Trimming took 6 bases from V and 2 from J, leaving 13 bases between them. CDR3 in DNA: TGCAGCGTCATCGGGAGGGGGACTAATGAAAAACTGTTTTTT. This gives the protein CSVIGRGTNEKLFF.

The chain combines TRBV19 with TRBJ1-3; D is undetermined. There are 15 residues in the CDR3. Trimming removed 5 bases at V and 0 bases at J, with 11 bases between. Germline V gene lookup returns CDR1 LNHDA and CDR2 SQIVND (reference sequence). The CDR3 bases are TGTGCCAGTAGTGCCAACGGGCTCTCTGGAAACACCATATATTTT. Translated, it gives CASSANGLSGNTIYF.

This clonotype turned up a few times. The V call is TRBV6-5, the J call TRBJ2-7, with 9 bases that match TRBD1. The germline V gene encodes CDR1 MNHEY and CDR2 SVGAGI. The V and J ends lost 2 bases and 6 bases, in that order; junction bases with no gene match: 11. The CDR3 spans 16 residues. CDR3 nucleotides: TGTGCCAGCAGTTACACATACCGGGACAGGGTCAGCGAGCAGTACTTC. Amino acids: CASSYTYRDRVSEQYF.

The chain uses TRBV4-1 and TRBJ2-7; D may be TRBD1 or TRBD2 (5 bases each). V was cut by 0 bases and J by 5 bases, with 17 bases left in between. The V gene's germline CDR1 is MGHRA and CDR2 YSYEKL. The CDR3 is made up of 16 amino acids. CDR3 amino acids: CASSQEGVGFGDEQYF. CDR3 bases: TGCGCCAGCAGCCAAGAGGGGGTTGGGTTTGGCGACGAGCAGTACTTC.

This clonotype was observed a handful of times. This chain joins TRBV28 and TRBJ2-2; D might be TRBD1 (6 bases). Trimming cost V 7 bases and J 0 bases, with 9 bases left between them. The CDR3 has 14 residues. Germline V gives CDR1 MDHEN, CDR2 SYDVKM. The CDR3 DNA reads as TGTGCCAGCAATCAGGGGCCGAACACCGGGGAGCTGTTTTTT. It codes for CASNQGPNTGELFF. Full variable domain (outside the CDR3, taken from reference TRBV28 and TRBJ2-2): DVKVTQSSRYLVKRTGEKVFLECVQDMDHENMFWYRQDPGLGLRLIYFSYDVKMKEKGDIPEGYSVSREKKERFSLILESASTNQTSMYLCASNQGPNTGELFFGEGSRLTVL.

The gene calls are TRBV7-2 and TRBJ1-1; D not certain. Germline CDR1 and CDR2: SGHTA and FQGNSA. V gave up 1 base and J gave up 2 bases, with 14 bases separating them. CDR3 length: 16 amino acids. DNA of the CDR3: TGTGCCAGCAGCTTAGATTTGAGGGCTGGTAACACTGAAGCTTTCTTT. As protein: CASSLDLRAGNTEAFF. The whole variable domain, remainder taken from reference TRBV7-2 and TRBJ1-1, is GAGVSQSPSNKVTEKGKDVELRCDPISGHTALYWYRQSLGQGLEFLIYFQGNSAPDKSGLPSDRFSAERTGGSVSTLTIQRTQQEDSAVYLCASSLDLRAGNTEAFFGQGTRLTVV.

This clonotype was detected many times. The chain combines TRBV10-3 with TRBJ1-2; D is unclear. This CDR3 region has 13 residues. Germline V gene lookup returns CDR1 ENHRY and CDR2 SYGVKD. Deletions cut 4 bases from V and 8 bases from J, with 14 bases between. Here the CDR3 reads CAISARVGEGYTF. CDR3 DNA: TGTGCCATCAGTGCCCGAGTTGGGGAGGGCTACACCTTC.

This chain uses TRBV5-1 with TRBJ2-3; 7 bases line up with TRBD2. CDR3 length: 18 amino acids. V was pared by 4 bases and J by 2 bases, with 16 bases of the junction left unmatched. Germline CDR1 and CDR2: SGHRS and YFSETQ. The CDR3 protein is CASSLTLIVGGDTDTQYF. The CDR3, as DNA: TGCGCCAGCAGCCTGACCCTGATCGTGGGGGGGGACACAGATACGCAGTATTTT. The full variable domain, in which reference TRBV5-1 and TRBJ2-3 provide the parts outside the CDR3, is KAGVTQTPRYLIKTRGQQVTLSCSPISGHRSVSWYQQTPGQGLQFLFEYFSETQRNKGNFPGRFSGRQFSNSRSEMNVSTLELGDSALYLCASSLTLIVGGDTDTQYFGPGTRLTVL.

This chain links TRBV28 with TRBJ1-1; D gene ambiguous. Trimming took 3 bases from V and 4 from J, leaving 15 bases between them. The CDR3 covers 15 residues. The germline gives CDR1 MDHEN, CDR2 SYDVKM. The CDR3 nucleotides are TGTGCCAGCAGTTTTCCGATTGTATGGGGCACTGAAGCTTTCTTT. Translating gives CASSFPIVWGTEAFF.

The genes are TRBV6-5 and TRBJ1-5; 8 positions match TRBD1. This CDR3 contains 16 residues. Germline-derived CDR1 and CDR2 are MNHEY and SVGAGI. V lost 2 bases to trimming and J lost 3 bases; unmatched junction nucleotides: 6. This chain's CDR3 is CASSYGQGAFNQPQHF. For the CDR3, the DNA is TGTGCCAGCAGTTACGGTCAGGGGGCGTTCAATCAGCCCCAGCATTTT.

This clonotype was observed at least ten times. V and J are TRBV3-1 and TRBJ2-7; TRBD1 might be the D (6 bases). Trimming pared 1 base from V and 4 bases from J, leaving 8 bases between. This CDR3 has 13 residues. Germline loops: CDR1 LGHDT, CDR2 YNNKEL (reference sequence). DNA for the CDR3: TGTGCCAGCAGCCAAGGCAGGGGTTACGAGCAGTACTTC. This translates into CASSQGRGYEQYF.

The chain uses TRBV20-1 and TRBJ2-3; D possibly corresponds to TRBD2 (5 bases). Deletions cut 5 bases from V and 2 bases from J, with 11 bases between. Germline V gene sequence: CDR1 DFQATT, CDR2 SNEGSKA (reference sequence). The CDR3 covers 13 residues. The DNA for the CDR3 is TGCAGTGCTGCAAGGACTCTCACAGATACGCAGTATTTT. Its protein product is CSAARTLTDTQYF.

In this sample, this clonotype turned up a few times. This chain uses TRBV20-1 with TRBJ2-1; D remains unclear. The V and J ends lost 3 bases and 7 bases respectively, with 13 bases between them. The CDR3 consists of 13 residues. Germline CDR1 and CDR2: DFQATT and SNEGSKA (reference sequence). Written as DNA, the CDR3 is TGCAGTGCTAGCCCCCGCTCCCTAAATGAGCAGTTCTTC. This gives the protein CSASPRSLNEQFF.

This clonotype was counted between two and nine times. The rearrangement uses TRBV20-1 and TRBJ1-2; 9 bases map to TRBD1. The V and J ends lost 7 bases and 4 bases, in that order; junction bases with no gene match: 7. Looked up from germline, CDR1 is DFQATT and CDR2 is SNEGSKA (reference sequence). There are 13 residues in the CDR3. CDR3 protein: CSVLTGGIYGYTF. For the CDR3, the DNA is TGCAGTGTCCTGACAGGGGGAATCTATGGCTACACCTTC.

This chain joins TRBV5-1 and TRBJ1-2; weak D call: TRBD1 (5 bases). With 3 bases removed from V and 4 bases from J, the gap between germline ends came to 16 bases. The CDR3 is made up of 15 amino acids. Germline loops: CDR1 SGHRS, CDR2 YFSETQ. This chain's CDR3 is CASSWEGDPLYGYTF. The CDR3 region has the DNA TGCGCCAGCAGCTGGGAAGGGGACCCCCTCTATGGCTACACCTTC.

This clonotype has just a few counts. The V gene is TRBV5-1, the J gene TRBJ2-1; 7 bases fit TRBD1. CDR3 length equals 17 residues. V lost 4 bases and J lost 1; bases outside the gene matches: 11. Germline CDR1 reads SGHRS; CDR2 reads YFSETQ. The CDR3 sequence is CASSTTGYGRSYNEQFF. The CDR3 nucleotides read TGCGCCAGCAGCACGACAGGGTACGGTAGGTCCTACAATGAGCAGTTCTTC.

This clonotype was observed a few times. This chain joins TRBV12-3 or TRBV12-4 and TRBJ2-2; tentative D call: TRBD2 (6 bases). The CDR3 covers 14 residues. V was cut by 3 bases and J by 4 bases, with 9 bases left in between. This CDR3 is CASSFGRVTGELFF. CDR3 sequence (DNA): TGTGCCAGCAGTTTCGGGAGAGTCACCGGGGAGCTGTTTTTT.

This clonotype has just a few counts. The chain couples TRBV6-2 or TRBV6-3 to TRBJ2-7; tentatively, D is TRBD2 (5 bases). V lost 3 bases and J 3 bases, leaving 12 bases between the germline ends. CDR3 length: 14 amino acids. Germline values: CDR1 MNHEY, CDR2 SVGEGT. The CDR3 region is CASSYTGILYEQYF. CDR3 DNA: TGTGCCAGCAGTTATACGGGGATCCTCTACGAGCAGTACTTC.